This T cell receptor (beta chain) was sequenced for a study of blood T cell repertoires in COVID-19. Study-wide background: The study drew acute and convalescent COVID-19 samples from the United States, Italy and Spain. The analysed material was cDNA or gDNA that came from T cells, B-cell-depleted T cells, or PBMCs.

Assay: immunoSEQ multiplex PCR; the TCRdb copy retains only in-frame clones and omits some. Among under 250,000 clones listed, just under 90% were seen once. J lost 4 bases, V lost 4 bases, and 4 bases had no gene match. The CDR3 is 15 amino acids. Germline CDR1 MGHRA, CDR2 YSYEKL. A single count supports this clone. This chain joins TRBV4-1 and TRBJ1-4; TRBD1 matches at 9 bases. The TCR comes from a woman under 40 with acute COVID-19. The sample taken for sequencing was PBMCs or T cells enriched from blood (not recorded which). CDR3 sequence: CASSPGTGNNEKLFF. The CDR3 DNA is TGCGCCAGCAGCCCCGGGACAGGGAATAATGAAAAACTGTTTTTT.